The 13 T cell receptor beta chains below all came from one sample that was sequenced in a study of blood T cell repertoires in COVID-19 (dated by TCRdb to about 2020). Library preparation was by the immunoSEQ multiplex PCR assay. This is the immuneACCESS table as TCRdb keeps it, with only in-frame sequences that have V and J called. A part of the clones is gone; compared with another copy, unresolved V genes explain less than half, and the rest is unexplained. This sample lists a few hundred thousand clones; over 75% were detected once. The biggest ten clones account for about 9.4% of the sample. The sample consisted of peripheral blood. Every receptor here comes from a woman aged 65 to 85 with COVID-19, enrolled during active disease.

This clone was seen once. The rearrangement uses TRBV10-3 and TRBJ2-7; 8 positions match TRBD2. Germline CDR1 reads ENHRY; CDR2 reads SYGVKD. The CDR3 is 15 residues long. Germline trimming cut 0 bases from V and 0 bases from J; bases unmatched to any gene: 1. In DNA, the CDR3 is TGTGCCATCAGTGAGTCGGCGGGAGGCTCCTACGAGCAGTACTTC. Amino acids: CAISESAGGSYEQYF.

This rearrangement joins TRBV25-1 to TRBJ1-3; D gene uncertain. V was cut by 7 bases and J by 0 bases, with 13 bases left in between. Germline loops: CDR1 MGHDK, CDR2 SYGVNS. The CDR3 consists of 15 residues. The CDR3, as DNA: TGTGCCAGCAAGTTCGGGGAGGCCTCTGGAAACACCATATATTTT. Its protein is CASKFGEASGNTIYF.

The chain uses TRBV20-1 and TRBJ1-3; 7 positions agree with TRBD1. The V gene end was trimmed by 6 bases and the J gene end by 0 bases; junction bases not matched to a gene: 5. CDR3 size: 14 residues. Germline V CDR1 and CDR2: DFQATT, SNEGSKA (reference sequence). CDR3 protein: CSASTGASGNTIYF. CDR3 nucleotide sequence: TGCAGTGCGAGTACAGGGGCCTCTGGAAACACCATATATTTT.

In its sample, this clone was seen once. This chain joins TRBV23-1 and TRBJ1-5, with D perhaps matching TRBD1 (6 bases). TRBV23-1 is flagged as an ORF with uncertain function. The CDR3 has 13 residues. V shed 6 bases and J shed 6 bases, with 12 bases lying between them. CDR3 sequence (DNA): TGCGCCAGCAGCCACGGGGGGGCTCAGCCCCAGCATTTT. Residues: CASSHGGAQPQHF.

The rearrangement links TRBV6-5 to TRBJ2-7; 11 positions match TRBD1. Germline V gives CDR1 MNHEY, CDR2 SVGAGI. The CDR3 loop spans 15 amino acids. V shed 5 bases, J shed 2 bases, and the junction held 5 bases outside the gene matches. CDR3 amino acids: CASSPGQGGTYEQYF. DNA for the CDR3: TGTGCCAGCAGTCCGGGACAGGGGGGAACCTACGAGCAGTACTTC.

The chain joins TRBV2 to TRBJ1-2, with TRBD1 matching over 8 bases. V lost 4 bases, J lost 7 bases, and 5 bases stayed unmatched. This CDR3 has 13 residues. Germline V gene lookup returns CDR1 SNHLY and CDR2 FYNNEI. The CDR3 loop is CASSVQGAGGYTF. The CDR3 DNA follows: TGTGCCAGCAGTGTTCAGGGGGCGGGTGGCTACACCTTC.

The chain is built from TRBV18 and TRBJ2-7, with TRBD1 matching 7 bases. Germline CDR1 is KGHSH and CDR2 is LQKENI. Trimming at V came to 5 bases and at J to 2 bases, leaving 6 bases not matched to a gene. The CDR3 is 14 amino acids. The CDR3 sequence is CASSRGTDTYEQYF. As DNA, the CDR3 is TGTGCCAGCTCAAGAGGGACAGATACCTACGAGCAGTACTTC. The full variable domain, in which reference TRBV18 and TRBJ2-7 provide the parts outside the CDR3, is NAGVMQNPRHLVRRRGQEARLRCSPMKGHSHVYWYRQLPEEGLKFMVYLQKENIIDESGMPKERFSAEFPKEGPSILRIQQVVRGDSAAYFCASSRGTDTYEQYFGPGTRLTVT.

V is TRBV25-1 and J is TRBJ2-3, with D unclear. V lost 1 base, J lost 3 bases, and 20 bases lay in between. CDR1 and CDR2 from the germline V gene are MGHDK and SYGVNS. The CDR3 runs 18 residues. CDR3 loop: CASSELNYAEPGTDTQYF. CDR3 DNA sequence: TGTGCCAGCAGTGAATTAAACTACGCGGAGCCGGGTACAGATACGCAGTATTTT.

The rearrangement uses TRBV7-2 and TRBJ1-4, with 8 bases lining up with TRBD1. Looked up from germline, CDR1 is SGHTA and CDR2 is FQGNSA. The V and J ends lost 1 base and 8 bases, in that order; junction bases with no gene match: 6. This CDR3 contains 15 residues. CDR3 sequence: CASSLGAGGKEKLFF. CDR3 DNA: TGTGCCAGCAGCTTAGGGGCAGGGGGCAAGGAAAAACTGTTTTTT. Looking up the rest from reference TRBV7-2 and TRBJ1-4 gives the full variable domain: GAGVSQSPSNKVTEKGKDVELRCDPISGHTALYWYRQSLGQGLEFLIYFQGNSAPDKSGLPSDRFSAERTGGSVSTLTIQRTQQEDSAVYLCASSLGAGGKEKLFFGSGTQLSVL.

The CDR3 DNA reads TGTGCCAGCAGCTTTGTGAGTGCGGGGACCTACGAGCAGTACTTC. Protein sequence: CASSFVSAGTYEQYF. This chain joins TRBV5-6 and TRBJ2-7, with a tentative D call TRBD2 (6 bases). Trimming removed 2 bases at V and 2 bases at J, with 14 bases between. Germline V gene data show CDR1 as SGHDT and CDR2 as YYEEEE. There are 15 residues in the CDR3.

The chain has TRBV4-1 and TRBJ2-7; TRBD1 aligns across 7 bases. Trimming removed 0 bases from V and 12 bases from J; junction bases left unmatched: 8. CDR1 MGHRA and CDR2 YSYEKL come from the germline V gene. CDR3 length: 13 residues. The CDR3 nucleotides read TGCGCCAGCAGCCAAGATCGGACAGGTCAACGGTACTTC. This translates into CASSQDRTGQRYF.

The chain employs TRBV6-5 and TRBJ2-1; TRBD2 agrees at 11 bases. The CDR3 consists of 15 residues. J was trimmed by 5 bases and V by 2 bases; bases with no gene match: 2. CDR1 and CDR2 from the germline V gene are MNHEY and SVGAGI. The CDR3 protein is CASSYGTSGHNEQFF. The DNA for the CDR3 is TGTGCCAGCAGTTACGGGACTAGCGGTCACAATGAGCAGTTCTTC.

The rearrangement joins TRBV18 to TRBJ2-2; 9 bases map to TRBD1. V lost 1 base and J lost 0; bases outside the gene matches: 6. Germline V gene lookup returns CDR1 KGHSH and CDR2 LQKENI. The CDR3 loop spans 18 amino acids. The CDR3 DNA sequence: TGTGCCAGCTCACCACAAAACCGGGACAGGGCGAACACCGGGGAGCTGTTTTTT. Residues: CASSPQNRDRANTGELFF. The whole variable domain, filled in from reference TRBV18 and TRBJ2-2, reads NAGVMQNPRHLVRRRGQEARLRCSPMKGHSHVYWYRQLPEEGLKFMVYLQKENIIDESGMPKERFSAEFPKEGPSILRIQQVVRGDSAAYFCASSPQNRDRANTGELFFGEGSRLTVL.